One and the same sample provided the 2 T cell receptor beta chains below, sequenced in a study of T cell responses to AZD1222 COVID-19 vaccine. The protocol was immunoSEQ multiplex PCR, while the TCRdb copy is restricted to in-frame clones and leaves out a portion. The data hold approximately 150,000 clones, with roughly 86% observed a single time. The input for sequencing was peripheral blood, taken 28 days after the second dose of the MenACWY control vaccine. The receptor source for this set is an adult who received the MenACWY meningococcal vaccine as a control.

The J gene is TRBJ1-1, the V gene TRBV6-1; 9 bases map to TRBD1. Trimming took 2 bases from V and 4 from J; bases not matched to a gene: 5. CDR1 and CDR2 from the germline V gene are MNHNS and SASEGT. The CDR3 runs to 15 residues. The CDR3 DNA reads TGTGCCAGCAGTGAATTGGGACAGGGTGGCACTGAAGCTTTCTTT. Translating it yields CASSELGQGGTEAFF.

The chain couples TRBV19 to TRBJ1-5, with 7 bases that match TRBD1. V lost 6 bases to trimming and J lost 2 bases; unmatched junction nucleotides: 7. CDR1 and CDR2 (germline): LNHDA, SQIVND (reference sequence). The CDR3 is made up of 15 amino acids. For the CDR3, the DNA is TGTGCCAGTAGCCCAACAGGGGAAGGCAATCAGCCCCAGCATTTT. Translation gives CASSPTGEGNQPQHF.